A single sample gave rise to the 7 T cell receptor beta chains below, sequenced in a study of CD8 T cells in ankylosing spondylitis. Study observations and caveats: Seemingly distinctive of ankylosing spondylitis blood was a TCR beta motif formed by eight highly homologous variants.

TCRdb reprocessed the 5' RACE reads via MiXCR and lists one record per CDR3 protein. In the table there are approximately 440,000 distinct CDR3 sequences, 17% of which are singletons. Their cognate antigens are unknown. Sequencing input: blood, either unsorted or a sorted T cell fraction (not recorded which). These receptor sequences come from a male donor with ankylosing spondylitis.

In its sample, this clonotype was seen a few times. The CDR3 bases are TGCAGCGTTGGAGGACAGGGTGGCGAGCAGTACTTC. Its translation is CSVGGQGGEQYF. The rearrangement joins TRBV29-1 to TRBJ2-7, with TRBD1 matching over 8 bases. The ends lost 4 bases at V and 6 bases at J; junction bases unmatched: 5. Per the germline V gene, CDR1 is SQVTM and CDR2 is ANQGSEA. The CDR3 has 12 residues.

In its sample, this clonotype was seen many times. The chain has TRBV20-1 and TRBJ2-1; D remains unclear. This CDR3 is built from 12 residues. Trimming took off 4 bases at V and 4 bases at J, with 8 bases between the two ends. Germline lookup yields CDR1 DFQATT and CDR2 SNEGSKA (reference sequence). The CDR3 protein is CSANAEYNEQFF. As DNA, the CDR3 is TGCAGTGCTAATGCGGAATACAATGAGCAGTTCTTC.

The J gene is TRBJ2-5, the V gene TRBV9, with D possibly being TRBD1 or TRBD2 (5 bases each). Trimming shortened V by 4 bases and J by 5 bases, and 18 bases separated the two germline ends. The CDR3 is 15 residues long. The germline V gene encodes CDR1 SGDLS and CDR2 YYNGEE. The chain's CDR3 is CASSQTGTRGETQYF. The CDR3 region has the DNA TGTGCCAGCAGCCAGACCGGGACGAGAGGGGAGACCCAGTACTTC.

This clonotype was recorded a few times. For the CDR3, the DNA is TGTGCCAGCAGGTGGGGACTAGCGGGAGGATCCGGGGAGCTGTTTTTT. This translates into CASRWGLAGGSGELFF. This rearrangement joins TRBV2 to TRBJ2-2; TRBD2 matches 15 bases. Germline trimming cut 6 bases from V and 6 bases from J; bases unmatched to any gene: 5. The CDR3 is 16 amino acids. Per the germline V gene, CDR1 is SNHLY and CDR2 is FYNNEI.

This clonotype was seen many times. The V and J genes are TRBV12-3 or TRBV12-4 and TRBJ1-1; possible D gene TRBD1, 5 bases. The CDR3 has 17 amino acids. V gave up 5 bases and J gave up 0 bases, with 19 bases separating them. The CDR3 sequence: CASSPRGRGSLNTEAFF. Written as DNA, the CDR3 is TGTGCCAGCAGTCCTAGGGGCCGGGGGTCCTTGAACACTGAAGCTTTCTTT.

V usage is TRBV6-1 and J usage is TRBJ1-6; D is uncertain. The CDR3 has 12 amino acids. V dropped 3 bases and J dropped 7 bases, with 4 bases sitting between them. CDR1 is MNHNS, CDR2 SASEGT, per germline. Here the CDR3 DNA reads TGTGCCAGCAGTGAGGGAAATTCACCCCTCCACTTT. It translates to CASSEGNSPLHF.

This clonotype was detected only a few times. CDR3 in amino acids: CASSSGQAHNQPQHF. Here the CDR3 DNA reads TGTGCCAGCAGCTCCGGACAGGCCCACAATCAGCCCCAGCATTTT. The rearrangement joins TRBV5-8 to TRBJ1-5; 7 bases map to TRBD1. CDR3 length equals 15 residues. The J segment lost 3 bases and the V segment lost 3 bases, leaving 6 bases of the junction unmatched. Germline V gene sequence: CDR1 SGHTS, CDR2 YDEGEE.